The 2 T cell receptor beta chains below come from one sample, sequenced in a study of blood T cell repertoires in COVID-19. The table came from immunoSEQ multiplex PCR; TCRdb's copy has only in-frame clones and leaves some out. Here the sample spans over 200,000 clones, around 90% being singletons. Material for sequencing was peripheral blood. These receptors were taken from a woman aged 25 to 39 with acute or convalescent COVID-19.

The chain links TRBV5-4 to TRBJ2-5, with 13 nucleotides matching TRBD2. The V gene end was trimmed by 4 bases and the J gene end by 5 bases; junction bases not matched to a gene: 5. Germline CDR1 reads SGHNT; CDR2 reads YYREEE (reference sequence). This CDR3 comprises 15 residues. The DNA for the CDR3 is TGTGCCAGCAGCCATTGGACTAGCGGGAGTGAGACCCAGTACTTC. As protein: CASSHWTSGSETQYF.

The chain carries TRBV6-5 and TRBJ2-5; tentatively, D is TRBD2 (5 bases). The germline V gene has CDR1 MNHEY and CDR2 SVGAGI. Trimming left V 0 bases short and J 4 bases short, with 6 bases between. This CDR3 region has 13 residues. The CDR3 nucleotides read TGTGCCAGCAGTTACTCCGGAGGAGAGACCCAGTACTTC. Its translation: CASSYSGGETQYF.